The entry below gives a single TCR beta chain sequence along with its context. The antigen is undetermined. The data stem from a study of blood T cells in healthy people across ages. Study-level information: Template switching caught about one barcoded beta molecule for each two T cells.

The second PCR ran about 6 to 12 cycles with a sample-barcoded 5' primer and J-beta primers. Every molecule of cDNA carried a tag from a template-switch adaptor with 12 random nucleotides. Via MiXCR, TCRdb re-called the 5' RACE reads, giving one row per CDR3 protein. The sample gives about 780,000 distinct CDR3 sequences, more than 35% of which show up once; 15% to 20% is in the top ten. Study conclusions and caveats: Higher diversity, along with more naive CD4+ cells, distinguished long-lived donors from aged donors.

Germline loops: CDR1 SGHRS, CDR2 YFSETQ. The CDR3 totals 15 residues. V gave up 0 bases and J gave up 3 bases; unmatched junction bases: 2. The chain combines TRBV5-1 with TRBJ2-2; 7 bases agree with TRBD1. The sample consisted of blood. The TCR was taken from an elderly man in good health. In DNA form, the CDR3 reads TGCGCCAGCAGCTTGGATCAGGGGGACACCGGGGAGCTGTTTTTT. It encodes CASSLDQGDTGELFF.